This TCR beta chain was found in a study of CD8 T cells in Susac syndrome. The RNA input was about 0.45 to 1 ug, and it was reverse transcribed with random hexamers. MiXCR, applied by TCRdb to the immunoSEQ multiplex PCR reads, yields one record per CDR3 protein. The data show roughly 80,000 distinct CDR3 sequences, over 90% seen once. V lost 6 bases and J 1 base, leaving 7 bases between the germline ends. The CDR3 runs to 13 residues. This TCR derives from a human donor in good health. J is TRBJ1-3 and V is TRBV12-3 or TRBV12-4; no clear D. Sample: CD8+ T cells from PBMCs. The CDR3 DNA sequence: TGTGCCAGCAGCCTCCCTTCTGGAAACACCATATATTTT. Translating gives CASSLPSGNTIYF.